This passage covers 2 T cell receptor beta chains from one sample sequenced in a study of blood T cell repertoires in COVID-19. Assay used: immunoSEQ multiplex PCR; TCRdb lists only in-frame clones, some missing. The repertoire holds 200,000 or so clones, with 88% as singletons. Sequencing was performed on PBMCs or T cells enriched from blood (not recorded which). The receptors stem from a woman aged 30 to 39 who had been exposed to COVID-19.

V gene TRBV25-1 combines with J gene TRBJ1-2, with D perhaps TRBD1 (6 bases). V dropped 5 bases and J dropped 6 bases, with 19 bases sitting between them. The CDR3 runs 15 residues. The germline V gene encodes CDR1 MGHDK and CDR2 SYGVNS. The CDR3 sequence: CASSPGGGRYNGYTF. CDR3 bases: TGTGCCAGCAGTCCCGGGGGGGGCCGGTATAATGGCTACACCTTC.

This clone was detected once. The chain recombines TRBV6-4 with TRBJ1-1; the match to TRBD1 covers 7 bases. This CDR3 is built from 14 residues. V lost 3 bases, J lost 5 bases, and 6 bases stayed unmatched. The germline V gene has CDR1 MRHNA and CDR2 SNTAGT. CDR3 residues: CASSEPNRGTEAFF. The CDR3 nucleotides read TGTGCCAGCAGTGAGCCCAACAGGGGAACTGAAGCTTTCTTT.